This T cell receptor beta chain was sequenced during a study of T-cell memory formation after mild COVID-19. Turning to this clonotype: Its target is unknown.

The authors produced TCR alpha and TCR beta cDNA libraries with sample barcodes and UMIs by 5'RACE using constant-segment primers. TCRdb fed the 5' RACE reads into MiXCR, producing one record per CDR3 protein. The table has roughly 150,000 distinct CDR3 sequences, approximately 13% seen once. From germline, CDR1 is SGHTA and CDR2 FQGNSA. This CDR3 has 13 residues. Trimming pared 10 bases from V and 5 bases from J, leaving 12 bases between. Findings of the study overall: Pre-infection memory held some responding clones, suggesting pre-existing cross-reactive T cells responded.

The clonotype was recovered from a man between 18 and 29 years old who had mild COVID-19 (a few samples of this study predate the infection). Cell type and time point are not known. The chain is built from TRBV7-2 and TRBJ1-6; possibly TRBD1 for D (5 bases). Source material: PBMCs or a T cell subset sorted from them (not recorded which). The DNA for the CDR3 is TGTGCCACCACCCTGGGGGATAATTCACCCCTCCACTTT. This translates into CATTLGDNSPLHF.